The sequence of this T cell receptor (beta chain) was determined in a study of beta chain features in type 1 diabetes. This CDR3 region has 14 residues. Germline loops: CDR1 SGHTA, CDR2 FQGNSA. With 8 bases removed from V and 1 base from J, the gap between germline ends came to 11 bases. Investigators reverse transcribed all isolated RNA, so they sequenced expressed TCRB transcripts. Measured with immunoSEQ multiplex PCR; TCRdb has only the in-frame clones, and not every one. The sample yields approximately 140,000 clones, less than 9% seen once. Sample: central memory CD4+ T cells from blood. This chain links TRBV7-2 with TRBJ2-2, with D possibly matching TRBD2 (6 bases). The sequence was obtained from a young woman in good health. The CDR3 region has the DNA TGTGCCAGCCGGGCGGGAAGGAACACCGGGGAGCTGTTTTTT. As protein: CASRAGRNTGELFF.